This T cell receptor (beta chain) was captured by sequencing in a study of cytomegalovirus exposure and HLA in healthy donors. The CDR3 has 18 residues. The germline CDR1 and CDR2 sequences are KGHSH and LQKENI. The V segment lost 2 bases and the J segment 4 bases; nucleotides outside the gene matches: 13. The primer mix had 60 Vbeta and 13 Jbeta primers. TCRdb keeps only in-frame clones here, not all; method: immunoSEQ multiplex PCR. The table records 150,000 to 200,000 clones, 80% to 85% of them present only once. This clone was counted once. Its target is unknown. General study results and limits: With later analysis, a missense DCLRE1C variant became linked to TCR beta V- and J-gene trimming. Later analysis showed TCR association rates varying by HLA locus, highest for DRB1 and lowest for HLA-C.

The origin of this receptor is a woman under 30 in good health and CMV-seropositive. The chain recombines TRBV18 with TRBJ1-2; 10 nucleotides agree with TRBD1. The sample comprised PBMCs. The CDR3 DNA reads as TGTGCCAGCTCACCAGAGGGAAGTTGGGGACAGGGGAGCTATGGCTACACCTTC. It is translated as CASSPEGSWGQGSYGYTF.